This is a list of T cell receptor beta chains from one sample in a study of memory CD4+ T cells and cytomegalovirus serostatus. Measured with immunoSEQ multiplex PCR; TCRdb has only the in-frame clones, and not every one. This sample yields approximately 40,000 clones, of which 76% are seen a single time; about 2.1% belongs to the top ten. Specimen: memory CD4+ T cells from blood. Source of these receptors: an adult in good health and CMV-seronegative. CDR3s include the opening cysteine and the closing phenylalanine or tryptophan. Each record gives: CDR3 protein, CDR3 DNA, D gene, V gene, J gene. D genes are given only for firm matches.

CDR3: CASSPNRDRETQYF
DNA: TGTGCCAGCAGTCCTAACCGGGACAGAGAGACCCAGTACTTC
D: TRBD1
V: TRBV28
J: TRBJ2-5

CDR3: CASSSSGGGAYEQYF
DNA: TGCGCCAGCAGCTCGAGCGGGGGAGGCGCCTACGAGCAGTACTTC
D: TRBD2
V: TRBV5-1
J: TRBJ2-7

CDR3: CASSQSGTDTQYF
DNA: TGTGCCAGCAGCCAATCCGGCACAGATACGCAGTATTTT
D: NA
V: TRBV4-2
J: TRBJ2-3

CDR3: CATSSHAGSYQPQHF
DNA: TGTGCCACCAGCAGCCATGCCGGGTCCTATCAGCCCCAGCATTTT
D: NA
V: TRBV15
J: TRBJ1-5

CDR3: CASSRTGTYGYTF
DNA: TGTGCCAGCAGCCGTACAGGGACCTATGGCTACACCTTC
D: NA
V: TRBV27
J: TRBJ1-2

CDR3: CASSPIALGTEAFF
DNA: TGTGCCAGCAGTCCTATCGCGCTTGGGACTGAAGCTTTCTTT
D: NA
V: TRBV28
J: TRBJ1-1

CDR3: CASSLNSIIGSNSPLHF
DNA: TGTGCCAGCTCACTAAACAGTATAATTGGCTCAAATTCACCCCTCCACTTT
D: NA
V: TRBV18
J: TRBJ1-6

CDR3: CASRVPDGLSSGNTIYF
DNA: TGTGCCAGCCGTGTGCCGGACGGCTTGAGCTCTGGAAACACCATATATTTT
D: NA
V: TRBV28
J: TRBJ1-3

CDR3: CASSLAEGQPQHF
DNA: TGCGCCAGCAGCTTGGCGGAGGGCCAGCCCCAGCATTTT
D: NA
V: TRBV5-1
J: TRBJ1-5

CDR3: CASSLVGQVNTEAFF
DNA: TGTGCCAGCAGCTTAGTGGGGCAAGTGAACACTGAAGCTTTCTTT
D: NA
V: TRBV11-3
J: TRBJ1-1

CDR3: CAWNSGQGNQPQHF
DNA: TGTGCCTGGAACTCGGGACAGGGGAATCAGCCCCAGCATTTT
D: TRBD1
V: TRBV30
J: TRBJ1-5

CDR3: CASRGAPNEKLFF
DNA: TGCGCCAGCAGGGGGGCCCCTAATGAAAAACTGTTTTTT
D: NA
V: TRBV5-1
J: TRBJ1-4

CDR3: CASSAPPGVNSPLHF
DNA: TGTGCCAGCAGTGCCCCCCCGGGGGTAAATTCACCCCTCCACTTT
D: NA
V: TRBV6-1
J: TRBJ1-6